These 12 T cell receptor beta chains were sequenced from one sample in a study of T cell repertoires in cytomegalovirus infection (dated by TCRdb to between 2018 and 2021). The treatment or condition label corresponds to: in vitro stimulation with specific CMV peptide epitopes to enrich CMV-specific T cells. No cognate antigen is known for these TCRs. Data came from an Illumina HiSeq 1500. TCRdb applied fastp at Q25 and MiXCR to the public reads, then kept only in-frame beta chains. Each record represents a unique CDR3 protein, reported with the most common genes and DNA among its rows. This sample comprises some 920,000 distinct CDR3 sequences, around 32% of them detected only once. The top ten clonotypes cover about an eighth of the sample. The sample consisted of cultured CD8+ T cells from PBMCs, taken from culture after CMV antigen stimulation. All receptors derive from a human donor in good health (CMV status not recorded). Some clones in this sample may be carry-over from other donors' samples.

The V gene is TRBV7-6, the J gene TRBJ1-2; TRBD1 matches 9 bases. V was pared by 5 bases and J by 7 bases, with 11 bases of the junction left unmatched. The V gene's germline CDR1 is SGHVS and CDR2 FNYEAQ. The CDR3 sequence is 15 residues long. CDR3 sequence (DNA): TGTGCCAGCAGCGCCCGGGACAGGGAAATCGGTGGCTACACCTTC. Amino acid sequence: CASSARDREIGGYTF. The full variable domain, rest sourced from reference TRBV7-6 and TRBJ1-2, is GAGVSQSPRYKVTKRGQDVALRCDPISGHVSLYWYRQALGQGPEFLTYFNYEAQQDKSGLPNDRFSAERPEGSISTLTIQRTEQRDSAMYRCASSARDREIGGYTFGSGTRLTVV.

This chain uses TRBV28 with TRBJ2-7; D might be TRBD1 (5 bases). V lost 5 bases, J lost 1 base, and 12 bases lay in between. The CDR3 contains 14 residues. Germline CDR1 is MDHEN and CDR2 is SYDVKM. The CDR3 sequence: CASSTYRRSYEQYV. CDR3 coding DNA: TGTGCCAGCAGTACGTACAGGCGATCCTACGAGCAGTACGTC.

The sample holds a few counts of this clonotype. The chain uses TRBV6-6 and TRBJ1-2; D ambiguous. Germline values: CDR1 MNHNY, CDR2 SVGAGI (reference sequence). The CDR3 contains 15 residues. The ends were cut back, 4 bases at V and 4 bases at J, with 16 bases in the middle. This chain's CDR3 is CASSSARRRGYGYTF. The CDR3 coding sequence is TGTGCCAGCAGTTCCGCCCGACGTAGAGGCTATGGCTACACCTTC.

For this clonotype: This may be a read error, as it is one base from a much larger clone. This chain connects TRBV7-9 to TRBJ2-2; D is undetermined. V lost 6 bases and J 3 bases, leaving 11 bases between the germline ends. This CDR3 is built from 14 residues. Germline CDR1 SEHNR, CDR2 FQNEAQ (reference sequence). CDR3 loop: CASSITVDTGELFF. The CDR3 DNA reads TGTGCCAGCAGTATCACCGTGGACACCGGGGAGCTGTTTTTT.

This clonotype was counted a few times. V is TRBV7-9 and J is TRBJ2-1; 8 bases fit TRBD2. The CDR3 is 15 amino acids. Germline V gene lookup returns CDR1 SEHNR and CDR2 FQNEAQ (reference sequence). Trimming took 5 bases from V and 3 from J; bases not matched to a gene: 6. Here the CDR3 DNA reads TGTGCCAGCAGCATCTCGGCGGGGGGCTACAATGAGCAGTTCTTC. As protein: CASSISAGGYNEQFF. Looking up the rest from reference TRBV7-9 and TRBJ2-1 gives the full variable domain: DTGVSQNPRHKITKRGQNVTFRCDPISEHNRLYWYRQTLGQGPEFLTYFQNEAQLEKSRLLSDRFSAERPKGSFSTLEIQRTEQGDSAMYLCASSISAGGYNEQFFGPGTRLTVL.

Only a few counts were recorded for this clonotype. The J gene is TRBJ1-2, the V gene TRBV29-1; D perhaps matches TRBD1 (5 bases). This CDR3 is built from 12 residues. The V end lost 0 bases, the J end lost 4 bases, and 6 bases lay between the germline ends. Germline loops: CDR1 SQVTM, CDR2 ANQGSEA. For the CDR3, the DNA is TGCAGCGTTGAAGATCAGGGCTATGGCTACACCTTC. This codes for CSVEDQGYGYTF.

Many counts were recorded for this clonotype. The CDR3 DNA follows: TGTGCCAGCAGCGGTACACAGGGGGGACGTGAGCAGTTCTTC. Its translation is CASSGTQGGREQFF. V gene TRBV7-9 combines with J gene TRBJ2-1; 8 bases map to TRBD1. Germline CDR1 SEHNR, CDR2 FQNEAQ (reference sequence). CDR3 length: 14 residues. After removal of 5 bases from V and 9 bases from J, the junction contained 9 bases not matched to a gene.

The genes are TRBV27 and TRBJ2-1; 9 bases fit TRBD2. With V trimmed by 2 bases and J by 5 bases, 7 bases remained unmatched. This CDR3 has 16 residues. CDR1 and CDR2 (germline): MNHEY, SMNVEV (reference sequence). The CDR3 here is CASSLLGGGAHNEQFF. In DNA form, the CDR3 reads TGTGCCAGCAGTTTACTGGGCGGGGGGGCCCACAATGAGCAGTTCTTC.

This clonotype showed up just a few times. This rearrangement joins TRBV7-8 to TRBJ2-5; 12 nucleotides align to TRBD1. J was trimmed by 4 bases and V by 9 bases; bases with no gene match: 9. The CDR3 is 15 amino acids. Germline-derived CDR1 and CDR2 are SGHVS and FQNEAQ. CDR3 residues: CASQSGTGGRETQYF. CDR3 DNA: TGTGCCAGTCAATCCGGGACAGGGGGCCGAGAGACCCAGTACTTC. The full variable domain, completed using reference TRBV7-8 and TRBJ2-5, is GAGVSQSPRYKVAKRGQDVALRCDPISGHVSLFWYQQALGQGPEFLTYFQNEAQLDKSGLPSDRFFAERPEGSVSTLKIQRTQQEDSAVYLCASQSGTGGRETQYFGPGTRLLVL.

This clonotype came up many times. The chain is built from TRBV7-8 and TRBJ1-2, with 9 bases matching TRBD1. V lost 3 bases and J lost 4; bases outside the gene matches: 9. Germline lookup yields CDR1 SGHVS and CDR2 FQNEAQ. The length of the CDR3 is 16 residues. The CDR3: CASSFRDREDSYGYTF. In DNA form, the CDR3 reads TGTGCCAGCAGCTTTAGGGACAGGGAGGACTCCTATGGCTACACCTTC.

The CDR3 DNA follows: TGTGCCAGCAGCACATGGGGCGGGGGGGCGTACAATGAGCAGTTCTTC. The encoded protein is CASSTWGGGAYNEQFF. The chain employs TRBV7-9 and TRBJ2-1, with 9 nucleotides matching TRBD2. The CDR3 sequence is 16 residues long. Germline V gene sequence: CDR1 SEHNR, CDR2 FQNEAQ (reference sequence). V was clipped by 5 bases and J by 4 bases; unmatched bases: 9.

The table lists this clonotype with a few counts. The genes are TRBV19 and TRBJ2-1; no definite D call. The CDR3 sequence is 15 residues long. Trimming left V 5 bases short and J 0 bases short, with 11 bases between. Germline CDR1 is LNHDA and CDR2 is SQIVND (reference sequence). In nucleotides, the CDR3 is TGTGCCAGTAGTGCCGATCATAGCTCCTACAATGAGCAGTTCTTC. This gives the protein CASSADHSSYNEQFF. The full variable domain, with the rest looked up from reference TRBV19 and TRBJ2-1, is DGGITQSPKYLFRKEGQNVTLSCEQNLNHDAMYWYRQDPGQGLRLIYYSQIVNDFQKGDIAEGYSVSREKKESFPLTVTSAQKNPTAFYLCASSADHSSYNEQFFGPGTRLTVL.